This entry describes one T cell receptor beta chain. This record comes from a study of blood T cell repertoires in COVID-19. Whole-study context: Acute and convalescent COVID-19 samples came from the United States, Italy and Spain. In each case, the material was cDNA or gDNA derived from T cells, B-cell-depleted T cells, or PBMCs.

There are 11 residues in the CDR3. The germline V and J ends were trimmed by 0 bases and 10 bases, with 5 bases remaining between them. CDR1 and CDR2 (germline): SGDLS, YYNGEE. As processed by the authors: Reference gene primer amplification yielded estimated nucleated cell counts. Here immunoSEQ multiplex PCR was the method, and the copy in TCRdb shows in-frame clones only, minus some. From that table come the V and J calls and clone size; the DNA was used to work out D and trimming. Of some 130,000 clones in the sample, less than 90% were seen once. The specimen sequenced was peripheral blood. The sequence derives from a woman aged 30 to 39 who had recovered from COVID-19. The chain carries TRBV9 and TRBJ2-1; D not certain. The CDR3 coding sequence is TGTGCCAGCAGCGTAGCCTCCGAGCAGTTCTTC. Its translation is CASSVASEQFF.